This is a list of T cell receptor beta chains from one sample in a study of cytomegalovirus exposure and HLA in healthy donors. Profiled with immunoSEQ multiplex PCR; TCRdb holds only in-frame clones, not every one. The sample lists approximately 170,000 clones, 60% to 85% occurring once. Sample: PBMCs. Receptors were obtained from a female donor in good health and CMV-seronegative. CDR3s include the opening cysteine and the closing phenylalanine or tryptophan. The order of the fields is J gene, D gene, CDR3 length, clone size, V gene, CDR3 protein. The D gene is left open where the match is weak. Part of the rows lack a size; the others show once, few, many or a class for expanded clones.

TRBJ2-7 TRBD1 16 . TRBV5-5 CASSLVGGQGPREQYF
TRBJ1-1 TRBD1 13 few TRBV10-3 CAISVDRGTEAFF
TRBJ1-1 TRBD1 15 . TRBV15 CATSRAGQGAAEAFF
TRBJ2-5 . 13 once TRBV5-4 CASSLDGGGGQYF
TRBJ2-7 . 15 . TRBV19 CASSISRQETYEQYF
TRBJ2-1 . 14 few TRBV2 CAVLAGTTANEQFF
TRBJ2-3 TRBD1 16 once TRBV7-9 CASSLGQGAGTDTQYF
TRBJ1-1 TRBD1 12 . TRBV4-2 CASSQGTGEAFF
TRBJ2-7 TRBD1 16 . TRBV6-5 CASSYSTLGQGGEQYF
TRBJ2-7 TRBD2 14 . TRBV15 CATSRELATYEQYF
TRBJ2-5 . 11 . TRBV5-6 CASSSRGTQYF
TRBJ2-6 . 14 few TRBV27 CASCQVSGANVLTF
TRBJ2-7 . 13 . TRBV6-5 CASTLTGTSEQYF
TRBJ2-5 . 15 . TRBV11-2 CASSSNEFMVETQYF
TRBJ2-7 . 14 . TRBV7-8 CASSSTSSSYEQYF
TRBJ1-3 . 13 . TRBV6-6 CASTPTSGNTIYF
TRBJ1-5 TRBD1 14 . TRBV19 CASSFGTEYQPQHF
TRBJ2-7 TRBD2 13 . TRBV28 CASKAGPRAEQYF
TRBJ2-7 . 11 . TRBV30 CAWRESYEQYF
TRBJ1-4 TRBD1 15 . TRBV19 CASTPSGTGLEKLFF